This T cell receptor beta chain was recovered during a study of read filtering for tumor transcriptome and immune sequencing. Molecular barcoded adaptors covering alpha/delta and beta/gamma chains were used on about 390 ng RNA. TCRdb recomputed calls from the reads with MiXCR, one row per CDR3 protein. The sample lists around 140,000 distinct CDR3 sequences; about 13% were seen once. Bone marrow was sampled from every patient at the time of active disease. Germline loops: CDR1 MNHNS, CDR2 SASEGT. V was shortened by 6 bases and J by 6 bases, with 13 bases between the two germline ends. CDR3 length: 13 amino acids. In this sample, this clonotype turned up many times.

Sequences were obtained from a population of CD138-negative cells sorted from bone marrow. V is TRBV6-1 and J is TRBJ2-3; D is perhaps TRBD1 or TRBD2 (5 bases each). This clonotype originated in a donor older than 35 with multiple myeloma. CDR3 protein: CASSIQEGDTQYF. The CDR3 nucleotides are TGTGCCAGCAGCATACAAGAGGGGGATACGCAGTATTTT.